These 25 T cell receptor beta chains share one sample of origin, sequenced in a study of response to subunit inactivated influenza vaccine. TCRdb used MiXCR to reprocess the RT-PCR reads, holding one entry per CDR3 protein. The table lists around 520,000 distinct CDR3 sequences, approximately 24% of them singletons. The source was CD4+ T cells sorted from PBMCs, collected approximately 5 days after vaccination. The receptors come from a man aged 45-65 years who received an inactivated influenza vaccine.

This chain links TRBV2 with TRBJ2-6; 7 positions agree with TRBD1. The J segment lost 0 bases and the V segment lost 7 bases, leaving 6 bases of the junction unmatched. This CDR3 has 16 amino acids. From germline, CDR1 is SNHLY and CDR2 FYNNEI. In DNA, the CDR3 is TGTGCCAGCAAGGACAGGCAAAACTCTGGGGCCAACGTCCTGACTTTC. Protein product: CASKDRQNSGANVLTF. The entire variable domain, with the rest obtained from reference TRBV2 and TRBJ2-6, is as follows: EPEVTQTPSHQVTQMGQEVILRCVPISNHLYFYWYRQILGQKVEFLVSFYNNEISEKSEIFDDQFSVERPDGSNFTLKIRSTKLEDSAMYFCASKDRQNSGANVLTFGAGSRLTVL.

The table lists this clonotype with many counts. The genes are TRBV12-3 or TRBV12-4 and TRBJ1-5; D perhaps matches TRBD1 (5 bases). The V and J ends lost 2 bases and 3 bases respectively, with 17 bases between them. This CDR3 contains 17 residues. The CDR3 sequence: CASSLNFRVGPNQPQHF. The CDR3 DNA sequence: TGTGCCAGCAGTTTAAACTTCAGGGTTGGTCCCAATCAGCCCCAGCATTTT.

This clonotype was seen a handful of times. CDR3 sequence reads: CASRPSDRVGGYTF. CDR3 nucleotides: TGTGCCAGCAGACCGAGTGACAGGGTCGGTGGCTACACCTTC. The V call is TRBV12-3 or TRBV12-4, the J call TRBJ1-2; TRBD1 matches at 7 bases. The CDR3 runs to 14 residues. Germline trimming cut 6 bases from V and 7 bases from J; bases unmatched to any gene: 11.

This clonotype was detected once. This chain uses TRBV30 with TRBJ2-2, with TRBD1 as a possible D gene (6 bases). The V and J ends lost 6 bases and 4 bases respectively, with 9 bases between them. Germline CDR1 and CDR2: GTSNPN and SVGIG (reference sequence). This CDR3 spans 12 amino acids. The CDR3 DNA reads as TGTGCCTGCCAACAGGGCACCGGGGAGCTGTTTTTT. This translates into CACQQGTGELFF.

This clonotype occurred many times. The genes are TRBV5-1 and TRBJ2-7, with 8 bases that match TRBD2. Germline V lookup: CDR1 SGHRS, CDR2 YFSETQ. The CDR3 is 14 residues long. V gave up 0 bases and J gave up 6 bases; unmatched junction bases: 5. CDR3 nucleotides: TGCGCCAGCAGCTTGGCCAGCGGGAGCCGCGAGCAGTACTTC. The encoded protein is CASSLASGSREQYF.

The table lists this clonotype with a few counts. The chain joins TRBV12-3 or TRBV12-4 to TRBJ2-4, with D unclear. V was pared by 3 bases and J by 1 base, with 4 bases between. The CDR3 has 13 residues. CDR3 DNA sequence: TGTGCCAGCAGTTTCGCGGCCAAAAACATTCAGTACTTC. This encodes CASSFAAKNIQYF.

This clonotype was seen only once. V usage is TRBV20-1 and J usage is TRBJ2-5; 10 nucleotides line up with TRBD2. The CDR3 length is 15 residues. Germline CDR1 is DFQATT and CDR2 is SNEGSKA (reference sequence). After removal of 4 bases from V and 3 bases from J, the junction contained 8 bases not matched to a gene. The CDR3 region is CSAKSGGARKETQYF. Here the CDR3 DNA reads TGCAGTGCTAAAAGCGGGGGGGCGCGAAAAGAGACCCAGTACTTC.

This clonotype was picked up a small number of times. V usage is TRBV20-1 and J usage is TRBJ1-2, with 9 bases fitting TRBD1. Germline trimming cut 1 base from V and 8 bases from J; bases unmatched to any gene: 8. Germline assignment: CDR1 DFQATT and CDR2 SNEGSKA (reference sequence). The CDR3 spans 14 residues. In nucleotides, the CDR3 is TGCAGTGCTAGAGTGGACAGGGGCGGTTGGGGCTACACCTTC. Residues: CSARVDRGGWGYTF.

The V call is TRBV14, the J call TRBJ2-7; D uncertain. V was pared by 4 bases and J by 7 bases, with 8 bases between. Germline values: CDR1 SGHDN, CDR2 FVKESK. The CDR3 consists of 11 residues. DNA for the CDR3: TGTGCCAGCAGCCGATTTGAGGAGCAGTACTTC. Protein: CASSRFEEQYF. Based on the CDR3 plus reference TRBV14 and TRBJ2-7, the full variable domain is EAGVTQFPSHSVIEKGQTVTLRCDPISGHDNLYWYRRVMGKEIKFLLHFVKESKQDESGMPNNRFLAERTGGTYSTLKVQPAELEDSGVYFCASSRFEEQYFGPGTRLTVT.

The V call is TRBV20-1, the J call TRBJ1-5; D gene unclear. From germline, CDR1 is DFQATT and CDR2 SNEGSKA (reference sequence). The ends were cut back, 2 bases at V and 5 bases at J, with 13 bases in the middle. The CDR3 loop spans 14 amino acids. CDR3 bases: TGCAGTGCTAGAAAGGGCCAGGATCATCAGCCCCAGCATTTT. It specifies CSARKGQDHQPQHF.

This rearrangement joins TRBV20-1 to TRBJ1-4; D is uncertain. CDR3 length: 13 residues. V gave up 6 bases and J gave up 8 bases, with 16 bases separating them. Germline V gives CDR1 DFQATT, CDR2 SNEGSKA (reference sequence). In nucleotides, the CDR3 is TGCAGTGCCTCTGACGGTCCGAAGGAAAAACTGTTTTTT. It codes for CSASDGPKEKLFF.

This clonotype has only a few counts. The chain uses TRBV5-1 and TRBJ2-2; 11 bases map to TRBD1. This CDR3 region has 19 residues. CDR1 is SGHRS and CDR2 is YFSETQ in the germline V gene. V dropped 3 bases and J dropped 1; count of bases not matched to a gene: 11. CDR3 sequence: CASSSMPAGTGGNTGELFF. The CDR3 nucleotides are TGCGCCAGCAGCTCCATGCCTGCCGGGACAGGGGGGAACACCGGGGAGCTGTTTTTT.

The chain links TRBV20-1 to TRBJ1-1; maybe TRBD1 (5 bases). Germline CDR1 is DFQATT and CDR2 is SNEGSKA (reference sequence). V shed 2 bases and J shed 4 bases, with 11 bases lying between them. The CDR3 covers 13 residues. The CDR3 sequence: CSARRTIGTEAFF. DNA for the CDR3: TGCAGTGCTAGAAGGACAATCGGCACTGAAGCTTTCTTT.

The V call is TRBV5-5, the J call TRBJ2-1, with TRBD2 matching over 10 bases. V lost 4 bases and J lost 4; bases outside the gene matches: 11. This CDR3 has 17 amino acids. Germline V gives CDR1 SGHKS, CDR2 YYEKEE (reference sequence). The CDR3 nucleotides read TGTGCCAGCAGCACCGAGCCTCTAGCGGGAGTGTACAATGAGCAGTTCTTC. It yields the protein CASSTEPLAGVYNEQFF.

This clonotype was picked up a small number of times. The rearrangement uses TRBV13 and TRBJ2-7; the match to TRBD2 covers 8 bases. The V segment lost 6 bases and the J segment 0 bases; nucleotides outside the gene matches: 7. Germline assignment: CDR1 PRHDT and CDR2 FYEKMQ (reference sequence). The CDR3 consists of 15 residues. The CDR3 spells CASRKAGAASYEQYF. The CDR3 region has the DNA TGTGCCAGCAGGAAAGCGGGGGCCGCCTCCTACGAGCAGTACTTC.

J is TRBJ2-1 and V is TRBV11-2; 7 nucleotides align to TRBD2. The V gene's germline CDR1 is SGHAT and CDR2 FQNNGV. V was pared by 4 bases and J by 8 bases, with 11 bases of the junction left unmatched. The CDR3 runs 15 residues. The CDR3 DNA is TGTGCCAGCAGCTCCCCCCGACTAGCTCCCCATGAGCAGTTCTTC. This codes for CASSSPRLAPHEQFF.

Only a few counts were recorded for this clonotype. The CDR3 spells CATSMTGEGNSPLHF. CDR3 coding DNA: TGTGCCACCAGCATGACAGGGGAGGGTAATTCACCCCTCCACTTT. J is TRBJ1-6 and V is TRBV15; 8 bases line up with TRBD1. There are 15 residues in the CDR3. The V gene end was trimmed by 4 bases and the J gene end by 6 bases; junction bases not matched to a gene: 5. In germline, CDR1 is LNHNV, CDR2 YYDKDF (reference sequence).

The rearrangement uses TRBV6-1 and TRBJ1-1; TRBD1 is a possible D gene (6 bases). CDR3 length equals 13 residues. Germline CDR1 reads MNHNS; CDR2 reads SASEGT. V lost 6 bases to trimming and J lost 1 base, with 9 bases between them. In DNA, the CDR3 is TGTGCCAGCAGGATGGACAGGAACACTGAAGCTTTCTTT. Residues: CASRMDRNTEAFF.

This clonotype came up a few times. This chain links TRBV12-3 or TRBV12-4 with TRBJ1-1, with unresolved D. Trimming cost V 4 bases and J 5 bases, with 8 bases left between them. The CDR3 is 12 amino acids. CDR3 sequence (DNA): TGTGCCAGCAGTTCAATTTCTACTGAAGCTTTCTTT. Amino acids: CASSSISTEAFF.

This clonotype was recorded many times. This sequence joins TRBV29-1 and TRBJ2-2; D is ambiguous. The CDR3 is 14 residues long. The V end lost 7 bases, the J end lost 4 bases, and 16 bases lay between the germline ends. Looked up from germline, CDR1 is SQVTM and CDR2 is ANQGSEA. CDR3 loop: CSAALFASTGELFF. CDR3 sequence (DNA): TGCAGCGCGGCCTTGTTTGCCAGCACCGGGGAGCTGTTTTTT.

V gene TRBV20-1 combines with J gene TRBJ1-6, with D maybe TRBD1 (5 bases). This CDR3 spans 14 amino acids. V was trimmed by 0 bases and J by 15 bases, leaving 18 bases between them. Germline V lookup: CDR1 DFQATT, CDR2 SNEGSKA (reference sequence). The CDR3 sequence: CSARDVAGPAHLHF. Here the CDR3 DNA reads TGCAGTGCTAGAGATGTGGCAGGGCCGGCGCACCTCCACTTT.

This clonotype appeared a few times. This chain uses TRBV7-6 with TRBJ1-1; no clear D. The germline V gene encodes CDR1 SGHVS and CDR2 FNYEAQ. CDR3 length: 13 residues. V was pared by 5 bases and J by 10 bases, with 17 bases between. The CDR3 sequence: CASSPDRGSGAFF. In nucleotides, the CDR3 is TGTGCCAGCAGCCCGGATAGAGGCTCTGGAGCTTTCTTT.

The V gene is TRBV20-1, the J gene TRBJ2-7; D gene unclear. The CDR3 runs to 12 residues. Germline V gene lookup returns CDR1 DFQATT and CDR2 SNEGSKA (reference sequence). V dropped 5 bases and J dropped 4 bases, with 12 bases sitting between them. The CDR3 reads CSASPQAYEQYF. CDR3 DNA sequence: TGCAGTGCTTCCCCACAAGCGTACGAGCAGTACTTC.

V is TRBV10-3 and J is TRBJ2-1; tentatively, D is TRBD1 or TRBD2 (5 bases each). V dropped 6 bases and J dropped 8 bases, with 11 bases sitting between them. The germline gives CDR1 ENHRY, CDR2 SYGVKD. The CDR3 is 12 residues long. The CDR3 protein is CAIRGRADEQFF. The CDR3 nucleotides are TGTGCCATCAGGGGACGGGCGGATGAGCAGTTCTTC.

This chain joins TRBV20-1 and TRBJ2-1, with 7 nucleotides matching TRBD2. This CDR3 spans 15 amino acids. J was trimmed by 1 base and V by 5 bases; bases with no gene match: 8. The germline V gene has CDR1 DFQATT and CDR2 SNEGSKA (reference sequence). CDR3 DNA: TGCAGTGCTCACAATATCGGGAGGTCCTACAATGAGCAGTTCTTC. Protein product: CSAHNIGRSYNEQFF.